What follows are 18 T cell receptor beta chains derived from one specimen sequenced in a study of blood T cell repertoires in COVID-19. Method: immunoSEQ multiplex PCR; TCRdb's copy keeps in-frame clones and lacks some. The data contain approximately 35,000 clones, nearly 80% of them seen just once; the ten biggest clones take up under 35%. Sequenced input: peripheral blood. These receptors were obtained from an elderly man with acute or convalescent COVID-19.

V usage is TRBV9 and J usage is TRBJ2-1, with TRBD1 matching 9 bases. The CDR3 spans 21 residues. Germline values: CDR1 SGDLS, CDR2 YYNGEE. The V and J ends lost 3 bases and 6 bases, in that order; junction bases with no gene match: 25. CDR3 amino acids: CASSGRDRVWAGAQTVNEQFF. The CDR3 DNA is TGTGCCAGCAGCGGCCGGGACAGGGTATGGGCGGGGGCCCAAACCGTCAATGAGCAGTTCTTC.

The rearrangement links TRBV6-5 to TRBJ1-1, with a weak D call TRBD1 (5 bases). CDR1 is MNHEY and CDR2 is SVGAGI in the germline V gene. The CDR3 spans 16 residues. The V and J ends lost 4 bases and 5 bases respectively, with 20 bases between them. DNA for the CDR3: TGTGCCAGCAGTTCTAACCCTTCCGGGGGTTGGACTGAAGCTTTCTTT. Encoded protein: CASSSNPSGGWTEAFF.

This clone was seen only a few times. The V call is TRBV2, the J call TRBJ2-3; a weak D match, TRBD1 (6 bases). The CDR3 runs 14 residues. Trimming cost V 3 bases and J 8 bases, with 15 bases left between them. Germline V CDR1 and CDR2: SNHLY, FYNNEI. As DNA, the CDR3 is TGTGCCAGCAGTGAGGAAATGGGGGCAGGTACGCAGTATTTT. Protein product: CASSEEMGAGTQYF.

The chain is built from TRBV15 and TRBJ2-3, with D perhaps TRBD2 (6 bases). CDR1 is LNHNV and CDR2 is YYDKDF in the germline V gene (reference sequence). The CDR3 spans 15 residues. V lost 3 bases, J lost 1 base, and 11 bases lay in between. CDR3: CATSSRRAGTDTQYF. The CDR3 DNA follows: TGTGCCACCAGCAGTCGGAGGGCCGGCACAGATACGCAGTATTTT.

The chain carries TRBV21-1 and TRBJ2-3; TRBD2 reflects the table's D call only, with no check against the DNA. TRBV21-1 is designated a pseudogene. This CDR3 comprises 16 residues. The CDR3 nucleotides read TGTGCCAGCAGCGAAGGCCATGGAGTACACACAGATACGCAGTATTTT. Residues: CASSEGHGVHTDTQYF.

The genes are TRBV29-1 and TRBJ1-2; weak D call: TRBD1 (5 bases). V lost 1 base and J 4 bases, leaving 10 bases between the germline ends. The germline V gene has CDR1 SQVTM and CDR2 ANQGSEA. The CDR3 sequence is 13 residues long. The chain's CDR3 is CSVEVQGGYGYTF. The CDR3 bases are TGCAGCGTTGAAGTTCAGGGCGGCTATGGCTACACCTTC.

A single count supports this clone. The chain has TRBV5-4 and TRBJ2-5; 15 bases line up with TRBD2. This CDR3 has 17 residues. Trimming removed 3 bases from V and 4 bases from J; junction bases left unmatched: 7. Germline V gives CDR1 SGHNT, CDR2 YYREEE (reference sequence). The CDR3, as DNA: TGTGCCAGCAGCTCTCGCGGACTAGCGGGAGGGGGAGAGACCCAGTACTTC. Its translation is CASSSRGLAGGGETQYF.

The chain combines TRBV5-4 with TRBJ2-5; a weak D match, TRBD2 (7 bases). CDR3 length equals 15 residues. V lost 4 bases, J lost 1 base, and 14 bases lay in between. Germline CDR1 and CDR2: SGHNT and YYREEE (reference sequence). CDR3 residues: CASSGTGGPQETQYF. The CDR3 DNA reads TGTGCCAGCAGCGGCACGGGGGGCCCCCAAGAGACCCAGTACTTC.

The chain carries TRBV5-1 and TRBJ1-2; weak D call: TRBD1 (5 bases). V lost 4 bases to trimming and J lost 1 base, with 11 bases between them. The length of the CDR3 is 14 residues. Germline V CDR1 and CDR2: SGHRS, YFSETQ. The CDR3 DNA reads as TGCGCCAGCAGCACCAGGGAGGGTAACTATGGCTACACCTTC. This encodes CASSTREGNYGYTF.

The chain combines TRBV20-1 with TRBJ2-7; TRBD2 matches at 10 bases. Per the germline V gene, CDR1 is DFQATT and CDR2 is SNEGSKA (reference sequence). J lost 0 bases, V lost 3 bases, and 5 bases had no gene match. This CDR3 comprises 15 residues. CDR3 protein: CSASSGRSPSYEQYF. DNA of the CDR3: TGCAGTGCTAGTAGCGGGAGGTCCCCCTCCTACGAGCAGTACTTC.

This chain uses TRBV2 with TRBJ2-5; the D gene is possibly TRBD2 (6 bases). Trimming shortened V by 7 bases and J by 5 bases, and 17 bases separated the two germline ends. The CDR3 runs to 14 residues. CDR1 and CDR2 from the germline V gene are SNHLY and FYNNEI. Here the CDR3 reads CASNRERGLETQYF. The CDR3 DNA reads TGTGCCAGCAACCGGGAGCGAGGGTTGGAGACCCAGTACTTC. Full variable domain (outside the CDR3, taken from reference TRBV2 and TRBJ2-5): EPEVTQTPSHQVTQMGQEVILRCVPISNHLYFYWYRQILGQKVEFLVSFYNNEISEKSEIFDDQFSVERPDGSNFTLKIRSTKLEDSAMYFCASNRERGLETQYFGPGTRLLVL.

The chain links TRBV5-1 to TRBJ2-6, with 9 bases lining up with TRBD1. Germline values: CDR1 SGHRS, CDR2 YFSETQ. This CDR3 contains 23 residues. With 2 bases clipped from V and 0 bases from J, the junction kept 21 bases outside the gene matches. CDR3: CASSLEKGGLLGQGYSGANVLTF. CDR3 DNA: TGCGCCAGCAGCTTAGAAAAAGGAGGGCTGCTGGGACAGGGATACTCTGGGGCCAACGTCCTGACTTTC.

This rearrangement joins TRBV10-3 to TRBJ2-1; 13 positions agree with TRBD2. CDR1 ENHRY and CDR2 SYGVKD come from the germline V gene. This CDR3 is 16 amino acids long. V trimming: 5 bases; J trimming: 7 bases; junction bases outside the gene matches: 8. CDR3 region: CAISSTSGGAHNEQFF. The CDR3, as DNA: TGTGCCATCAGTTCCACTAGCGGGGGGGCTCATAATGAGCAGTTCTTC.

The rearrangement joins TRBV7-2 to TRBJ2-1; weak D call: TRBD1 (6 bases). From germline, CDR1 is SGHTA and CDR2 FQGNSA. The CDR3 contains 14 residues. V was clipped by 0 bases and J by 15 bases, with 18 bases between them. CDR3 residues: CASSLASGTFEPFF. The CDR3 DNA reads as TGTGCCAGCAGCTTAGCCTCGGGGACATTCGAACCGTTCTTC.

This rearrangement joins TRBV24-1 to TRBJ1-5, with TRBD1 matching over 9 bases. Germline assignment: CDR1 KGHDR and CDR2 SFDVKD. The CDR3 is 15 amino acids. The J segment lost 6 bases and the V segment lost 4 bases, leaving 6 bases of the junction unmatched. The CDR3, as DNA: TGTGCCACCAGTGACTTTACAGGGGGCTGTCAGCCCCAGCATTTT. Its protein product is CATSDFTGGCQPQHF.

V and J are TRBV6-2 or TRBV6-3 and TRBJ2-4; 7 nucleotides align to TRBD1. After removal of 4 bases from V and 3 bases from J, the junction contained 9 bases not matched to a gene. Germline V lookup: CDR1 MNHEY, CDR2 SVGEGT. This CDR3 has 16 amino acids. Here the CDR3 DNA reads TGTGCCAGCAGTTCCCCCGGGACAGCTAACAAAAACATTCAGTACTTC. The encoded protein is CASSSPGTANKNIQYF.

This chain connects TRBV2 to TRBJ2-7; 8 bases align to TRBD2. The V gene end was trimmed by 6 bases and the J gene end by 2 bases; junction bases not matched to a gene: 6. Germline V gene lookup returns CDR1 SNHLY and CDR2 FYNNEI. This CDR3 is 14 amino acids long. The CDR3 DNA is TGTGCCAGCAGGGGGACTAGGGGTGCCTACGAGCAGTACTTC. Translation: CASRGTRGAYEQYF.

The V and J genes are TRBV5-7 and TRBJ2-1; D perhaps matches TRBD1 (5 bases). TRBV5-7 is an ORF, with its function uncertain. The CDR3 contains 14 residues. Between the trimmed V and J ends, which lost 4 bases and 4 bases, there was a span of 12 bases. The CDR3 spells CASSLGAPYNEQFF. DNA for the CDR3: TGTGCCAGCAGCCTTGGGGCACCGTACAATGAGCAGTTCTTC.